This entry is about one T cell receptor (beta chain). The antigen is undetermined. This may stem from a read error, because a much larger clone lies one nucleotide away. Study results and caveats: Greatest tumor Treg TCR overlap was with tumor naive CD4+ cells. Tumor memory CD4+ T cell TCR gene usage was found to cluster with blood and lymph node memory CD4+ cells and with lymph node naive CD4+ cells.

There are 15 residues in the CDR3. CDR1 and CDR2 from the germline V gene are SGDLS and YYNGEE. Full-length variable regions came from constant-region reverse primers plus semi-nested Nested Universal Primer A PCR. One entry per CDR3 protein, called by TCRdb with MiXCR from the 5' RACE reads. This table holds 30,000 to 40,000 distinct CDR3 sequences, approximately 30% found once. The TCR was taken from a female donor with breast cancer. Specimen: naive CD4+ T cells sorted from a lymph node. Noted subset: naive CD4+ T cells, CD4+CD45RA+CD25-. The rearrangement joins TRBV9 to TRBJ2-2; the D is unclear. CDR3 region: CANSVAATNTGELFF. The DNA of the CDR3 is TGTGCCAACAGCGTAGCAGCGACGAACACCGGGGAGCTGTTTTTT.